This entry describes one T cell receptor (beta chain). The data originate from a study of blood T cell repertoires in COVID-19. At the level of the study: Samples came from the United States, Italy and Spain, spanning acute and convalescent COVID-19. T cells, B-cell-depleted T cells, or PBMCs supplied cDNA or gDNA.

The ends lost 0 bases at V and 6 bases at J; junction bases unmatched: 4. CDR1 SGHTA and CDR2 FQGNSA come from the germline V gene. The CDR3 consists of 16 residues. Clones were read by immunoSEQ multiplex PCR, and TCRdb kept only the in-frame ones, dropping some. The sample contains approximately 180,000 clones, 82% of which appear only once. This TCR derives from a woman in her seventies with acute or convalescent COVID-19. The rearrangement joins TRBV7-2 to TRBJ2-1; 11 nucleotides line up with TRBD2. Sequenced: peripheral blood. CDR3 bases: TGTGCCAGCAGCTTAGCGACTAGCGGGATTACCAATGAGCAGTTCTTC. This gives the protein CASSLATSGITNEQFF.